A single sample gave rise to the 18 T cell receptor beta chains below, sequenced in a study of OX40 agonist ivuxolimab in advanced cancers. Sequencing used immunoSEQ multiplex PCR; TCRdb keeps in-frame clones, though not all of them. Among tens of thousands of clones listed, approximately 86% were seen once. Material: CD4+ or CD8+ T cells sorted from blood, obtained in a trial of the OX40 agonist ivuxolimab. These receptors all come from an adult with an advanced solid tumor such as melanoma, head and neck, liver or kidney cancer.

The chain combines TRBV5-4 with TRBJ1-5, with TRBD1 matching over 10 bases. The CDR3 covers 14 residues. In germline, CDR1 is SGHNT, CDR2 YYREEE (reference sequence). The ends lost 4 bases at V and 8 bases at J; junction bases unmatched: 6. Here the CDR3 DNA reads TGTGCCAGCAGCCGGGACAGGGGATTCGAGCCCCAGCATTTT. It translates to CASSRDRGFEPQHF.

V and J are TRBV30 and TRBJ1-1; perhaps TRBD1 as D (5 bases). Deletions cut 4 bases from V and 6 bases from J, with 15 bases between. CDR3 length: 13 amino acids. CDR1 and CDR2 (germline): GTSNPN, SVGIG (reference sequence). CDR3: CAWNPGGISEAFF. In nucleotides, the CDR3 is TGTGCCTGGAACCCGGGGGGAATTTCTGAAGCTTTCTTT.

The table lists this clone with a few counts. The chain is built from TRBV5-4 and TRBJ2-1; 8 bases map to TRBD2. There are 15 residues in the CDR3. After removal of 0 bases from V and 8 bases from J, the junction contained 7 bases not matched to a gene. Germline V lookup: CDR1 SGHNT, CDR2 YYREEE (reference sequence). The CDR3 sequence: CASSLGTGGRDEQFF. The CDR3 DNA is TGTGCCAGCAGCTTGGGGACGGGAGGGAGGGATGAGCAGTTCTTC. The full variable domain, its missing parts supplied by reference TRBV5-4 and TRBJ2-1, is ETGVTQSPTHLIKTRGQQVTLRCSSQSGHNTVSWYQQALGQGPQFIFQYYREEENGRGNFPPRFSGLQFPNYSSELNVNALELDDSALYLCASSLGTGGRDEQFFGPGTRLTVL.

This sequence joins TRBV9 and TRBJ1-1, with a weak D call TRBD1 (5 bases). CDR3 size: 13 residues. Trimming pared 4 bases from V and 6 bases from J, leaving 13 bases between. From germline, CDR1 is SGDLS and CDR2 YYNGEE. CDR3 loop: CASSPLRGPEAFF. The DNA for the CDR3 is TGTGCCAGCAGCCCACTAAGGGGACCTGAAGCTTTCTTT.

The V gene is TRBV7-2, the J gene TRBJ2-2, with 7 bases identical to TRBD2. The CDR3 contains 14 residues. V shed 11 bases and J 1 base; nucleotides not matched to a gene: 7. The germline V gene encodes CDR1 SGHTA and CDR2 FQGNSA. The CDR3 nucleotides are TGTGCCTTAATGGAGCGGGGGAACACCGGGGAGCTGTTTTTT. It is translated as CALMERGNTGELFF. The whole variable domain, filled in from reference TRBV7-2 and TRBJ2-2, reads GAGVSQSPSNKVTEKGKDVELRCDPISGHTALYWYRQSLGQGLEFLIYFQGNSAPDKSGLPSDRFSAERTGGSVSTLTIQRTQQEDSAVYLCALMERGNTGELFFGEGSRLTVL.

The chain links TRBV6-5 to TRBJ1-6, with D maybe TRBD1 (6 bases). The CDR3 runs to 13 residues. Trimming cost V 4 bases and J 10 bases, with 11 bases left between them. CDR1 is MNHEY and CDR2 is SVGAGI in the germline V gene. The CDR3 here is CASSSTGQSPLHF. As DNA, the CDR3 is TGTGCCAGCAGTTCTACAGGGCAATCACCCCTCCACTTT.

The V and J genes are TRBV7-8 and TRBJ2-5; D is tentatively TRBD1 or TRBD2 (5 bases each). Germline V gene lookup returns CDR1 SGHVS and CDR2 FQNEAQ. With 5 bases removed from V and 10 bases from J, the gap between germline ends came to 11 bases. CDR3 size: 11 residues. Here the CDR3 reads CASSLGTHQYF. DNA for the CDR3: TGTGCCAGCAGCCTCGGGACCCACCAGTACTTC.

The rearrangement uses TRBV30 and TRBJ1-2; possibly TRBD1 for D (6 bases). The CDR3 consists of 13 residues. The germline CDR1 and CDR2 sequences are GTSNPN and SVGIG (reference sequence). The germline V and J ends were trimmed by 5 bases and 2 bases, with 12 bases remaining between them. CDR3 region: CAWARGGNYGYTF. The CDR3 coding sequence is TGTGCCTGGGCGAGGGGGGGGAACTATGGCTACACCTTC.

The V and J genes are TRBV27 and TRBJ2-7, with a weak D call TRBD2 (6 bases). V lost 5 bases to trimming and J lost 3 bases, with 14 bases between them. Germline CDR1 and CDR2: MNHEY and SMNVEV (reference sequence). The CDR3 loop spans 14 amino acids. CDR3 residues: CASSSWETSYEQYF. CDR3 DNA: TGTGCCAGCAGTAGTTGGGAGACTAGCTACGAGCAGTACTTC.

This chain links TRBV6-6 with TRBJ1-2; D not certain. The V end was cut by 6 bases, the J end by 5 bases, with 7 bases between. The length of the CDR3 is 11 residues. Looked up from germline, CDR1 is MNHNY and CDR2 is SVGAGI (reference sequence). DNA for the CDR3: TGTGCCAGCAGGCAAGGATATGGCTACACCTTC. Protein sequence: CASRQGYGYTF.

Written as DNA, the CDR3 is TGTGCCAGTAGTATGGGGATCCCCTCCTACGAGCAGTACTTC. This encodes CASSMGIPSYEQYF. The V gene is TRBV19, the J gene TRBJ2-7; D uncertain. V lost 3 bases to trimming and J lost 0 bases, with 9 bases between them. Germline-derived CDR1 and CDR2 are LNHDA and SQIVND (reference sequence). The CDR3 has 14 amino acids.

Written as DNA, the CDR3 is TGTGCCAGCAGCCCCACTAGCGGGGGACCCTATAGCACAGATACGCAGTATTTT. It specifies CASSPTSGGPYSTDTQYF. The chain uses TRBV5-4 and TRBJ2-3, with 11 bases lining up with TRBD2. This CDR3 is 18 amino acids long. Trimming took 4 bases from V and 0 from J; bases not matched to a gene: 10. Germline assignment: CDR1 SGHNT and CDR2 YYREEE (reference sequence).

The V gene is TRBV9, the J gene TRBJ2-3; D is undetermined. The ends were cut back, 2 bases at V and 1 base at J, with 11 bases in the middle. The germline CDR1 and CDR2 sequences are SGDLS and YYNGEE. CDR3 size: 15 residues. CDR3 bases: TGTGCCAGCAGCGTCACGTCTTGGGGCACAGATACGCAGTATTTT. Its translation: CASSVTSWGTDTQYF.

The chain carries TRBV6-6 and TRBJ2-5; D unresolved. Deletions cut 6 bases from V and 0 bases from J, with 11 bases between. Germline CDR1 and CDR2: MNHNY and SVGAGI (reference sequence). This CDR3 contains 14 residues. CDR3 amino acids: CASSRFEDQETQYF. CDR3 bases: TGTGCCAGCAGCCGCTTTGAGGACCAAGAGACCCAGTACTTC.

The chain has TRBV2 and TRBJ2-7; 8 nucleotides agree with TRBD1. Germline CDR1 and CDR2: SNHLY and FYNNEI. J lost 5 bases, V lost 0 bases, and 3 bases had no gene match. The CDR3 covers 14 residues. In nucleotides, the CDR3 is TGTGCCAGCAGTGAAGCCGGGACAGGCCACGAGCAGTACTTC. Protein sequence: CASSEAGTGHEQYF.

The chain is built from TRBV7-6 and TRBJ2-7; perhaps TRBD1 as D (6 bases). This CDR3 comprises 15 residues. From germline, CDR1 is SGHVS and CDR2 FNYEAQ. Trimming stripped 1 base from V and 3 bases from J, with 13 bases between. CDR3 nucleotides: TGTGCCAGCAGCTTAGAACAGACAGGCTACTACGAGCAGTACTTC. Translation: CASSLEQTGYYEQYF. The variable domain in full, with the rest retrieved from reference TRBV7-6 and TRBJ2-7, is GAGVSQSPRYKVTKRGQDVALRCDPISGHVSLYWYRQALGQGPEFLTYFNYEAQQDKSGLPNDRFSAERPEGSISTLTIQRTEQRDSAMYRCASSLEQTGYYEQYFGPGTRLTVT.

The chain has TRBV19 and TRBJ2-1; D perhaps matches TRBD2 (6 bases). Germline V gene sequence: CDR1 LNHDA, CDR2 SQIVND (reference sequence). The CDR3 length is 13 residues. V was pared by 7 bases and J by 4 bases, with 11 bases between. As DNA, the CDR3 is TGTGCCAGTATCGGGGGAACTTACAATGAGCAGTTCTTC. Encoded protein: CASIGGTYNEQFF.

The chain employs TRBV9 and TRBJ2-1, with D uncertain. The CDR3 has 13 amino acids. Trimming stripped 2 bases from V and 5 bases from J, with 8 bases between. Looked up from germline, CDR1 is SGDLS and CDR2 is YYNGEE. This CDR3 is CASSVSAHNEQFF. The CDR3 DNA follows: TGTGCCAGCAGCGTGAGTGCTCACAATGAGCAGTTCTTC.